These 17 T cell receptor beta chains share one sample of origin, sequenced in a study of regulatory T cells in long-lasting Graves disease. The TCR beta library used iRepertoire HTBI primers with Arm-PCR amplification of CDR3. TCRdb redid the calling of the multiplex PCR reads with MiXCR, one entry per CDR3 protein. The sample has 400,000 to 500,000 distinct CDR3 sequences, 11% to 15% seen once. Time point given: newly diagnosed GD, antithyroid drugs for less than 3 months. TCR sequences were obtained from RNA taken from PBMCs. In addition, the sample was reused for a study of T cells in Graves' hyperthyroidism and ophthalmopathy.

Sequenced material: peripheral blood mononuclear cells (PBMCs), taken at new diagnosis, from a patient treated with antithyroid drugs. These TCRs come from a woman in her forties or fifties with Graves disease.

This clonotype was counted many times. The chain uses TRBV29-1 and TRBJ1-1; D unresolved. V lost 0 bases to trimming and J lost 4 bases, with 15 bases between them. The length of the CDR3 is 15 residues. The V gene's germline CDR1 is SQVTM and CDR2 ANQGSEA. CDR3 bases: TGCAGCGTTGAAGAGCGTGGAGTAGGGCGCACTGAAGCTTTCTTT. Its translation is CSVEERGVGRTEAFF.

In its sample, this clonotype was seen many times. This sequence joins TRBV5-1 and TRBJ2-3, with 10 bases aligning to TRBD1. Losses at the gene ends were 0 bases for V and 3 bases for J; bases not matched to a gene: 4. Germline loops: CDR1 SGHRS, CDR2 YFSETQ. The CDR3 spans 16 residues. In nucleotides, the CDR3 is TGCGCCAGCAGCTTGGTATGGGACAGGGGAACAGATACGCAGTATTTT. This codes for CASSLVWDRGTDTQYF. Looking up the rest from reference TRBV5-1 and TRBJ2-3 gives the full variable domain: KAGVTQTPRYLIKTRGQQVTLSCSPISGHRSVSWYQQTPGQGLQFLFEYFSETQRNKGNFPGRFSGRQFSNSRSEMNVSTLELGDSALYLCASSLVWDRGTDTQYFGPGTRLTVL.

The gene calls are TRBV6-2 or TRBV6-3 and TRBJ2-1, with D tentatively TRBD1 (5 bases). Trimming took off 5 bases at V and 9 bases at J, with 20 bases between the two ends. This CDR3 has 15 amino acids. Germline V CDR1 and CDR2: MNHEY, SVGEGT. CDR3 DNA sequence: TGTGCCAGCAGTGCCCAGGGTCTCCTGCTGGGTGAGCAGTTCTTC. It specifies CASSAQGLLLGEQFF.

J is TRBJ1-5 and V is TRBV7-8; unclear D gene. The germline V and J ends were trimmed by 4 bases and 4 bases, with 8 bases remaining between them. The CDR3 runs to 13 residues. Germline CDR1 is SGHVS and CDR2 is FQNEAQ. CDR3 nucleotides: TGTGCCAGCAGCTCTACAGAGAATCAGCCCCAGCATTTT. Translation gives CASSSTENQPQHF.

Remarks on this clonotype: A single base is all that separates this from a far larger clone, so a read error is likely. The gene calls are TRBV4-1 and TRBJ2-7; 10 bases match TRBD2. The CDR3 is made up of 15 amino acids. V was clipped by 5 bases and J by 7 bases; unmatched bases: 11. CDR1 and CDR2 (germline): MGHRA, YSYEKL. The CDR3 spells CASSKLAGIYNEQYF. The CDR3 nucleotides are TGCGCCAGCAGCAAACTAGCGGGAATATACAATGAGCAGTACTTC.

The table lists this clonotype with many counts. This chain connects TRBV5-6 to TRBJ1-5, with 7 bases matching TRBD1. Germline CDR1 SGHDT, CDR2 YYEEEE. This CDR3 contains 16 residues. J was trimmed by 3 bases and V by 1 base; bases with no gene match: 7. CDR3 residues: CASSLTGTEYNQPQHF. The DNA of the CDR3 is TGTGCCAGCAGCTTGACCGGGACAGAGTACAATCAGCCCCAGCATTTT.

This clonotype was seen a few times. V and J are TRBV28 and TRBJ2-5, with a weak D call TRBD1 (5 bases). Germline V gene sequence: CDR1 MDHEN, CDR2 SYDVKM. The V end lost 2 bases, the J end lost 1 base, and 14 bases lay between the germline ends. This CDR3 region has 16 residues. This chain's CDR3 is CASSLIQQGLQETQYF. CDR3 sequence (DNA): TGTGCCAGCAGTTTAATCCAGCAGGGCCTCCAAGAGACCCAGTACTTC.

At least ten counts were recorded for this clonotype. The V gene is TRBV2, the J gene TRBJ1-5; 9 positions match TRBD1. Unmatched junction bases numbered 7, after V lost 4 bases and J lost 6 bases. This CDR3 is built from 15 residues. Germline CDR1 is SNHLY and CDR2 is FYNNEI. The CDR3 region is CASSVYRGPGQPQHF. In nucleotides, the CDR3 is TGTGCCAGCAGTGTGTACAGGGGGCCCGGTCAGCCCCAGCATTTT.

Ten or more counts support this clonotype. The chain links TRBV7-3 to TRBJ2-1; 8 bases are shared with TRBD2. Trimming at V came to 5 bases and at J to 6 bases, leaving 6 bases not matched to a gene. Germline CDR1 is SGHTA and CDR2 is FQGTGA. The CDR3 runs 14 residues. CDR3 DNA sequence: TGTGCCAGCAGCACTGAGCTAGCGGGCAATGAGCAGTTCTTC. This codes for CASSTELAGNEQFF.

Worth noting for this clonotype: This may arise from a read error, as a much more abundant clone is one base away. Because the CDR3 is missing its conserved closing phenylalanine or tryptophan, this is likely a read error. The rearrangement joins TRBV7-9 to TRBJ2-7; 14 nucleotides line up with TRBD2. Germline assignment: CDR1 SEHNR and CDR2 FQNEAQ (reference sequence). The CDR3 runs to 15 residues. V shed 5 bases and J 6 bases; nucleotides not matched to a gene: 6. The CDR3 protein is CASSAPGLAGAEQYL. The CDR3 nucleotides are TGTGCCAGCAGCGCTCCGGGACTAGCGGGAGCCGAGCAGTACCTC.

This clonotype was seen ten or more times. The J gene is TRBJ1-1, the V gene TRBV5-1, with D possibly matching TRBD1 (5 bases). CDR3 length: 15 amino acids. The V gene lost 0 bases and the J gene lost 5 bases, with 14 bases spanning the gap. The germline V gene has CDR1 SGHRS and CDR2 YFSETQ. The CDR3 DNA reads TGCGCCAGCAGCTTGGCCGGGCAGGGAGAAACTGAAGCTTTCTTT. It encodes CASSLAGQGETEAFF.

This clonotype was observed at least ten times. The chain carries TRBV28 and TRBJ1-1; TRBD1 is a possible D gene (5 bases). With 7 bases removed from V and 5 bases from J, the gap between germline ends came to 8 bases. The germline V gene has CDR1 MDHEN and CDR2 SYDVKM. This CDR3 is 11 amino acids long. CDR3 in amino acids: CASTWGTEAFF. The DNA for the CDR3 is TGTGCCAGCACTTGGGGGACTGAAGCTTTCTTT.

In its sample, this clonotype was seen many times. This chain links TRBV18 with TRBJ2-1, with TRBD2 matching over 11 bases. Germline V gives CDR1 KGHSH, CDR2 LQKENI. The CDR3 runs to 15 residues. V trimming: 4 bases; J trimming: 7 bases; junction bases outside the gene matches: 6. CDR3: CASSLLAGDTNEQFF. The CDR3 nucleotides read TGTGCCAGCTCACTACTAGCGGGAGATACGAATGAGCAGTTCTTC.

The DNA of the CDR3 is TGTGCCAGTAGTCCTAGTAGCGGGAGGGCCAGGGATGAGCAGTTCTTC. It codes for CASSPSSGRARDEQFF. The chain links TRBV19 to TRBJ2-1, with 11 bases that match TRBD2. The CDR3 runs 16 residues. Germline V lookup: CDR1 LNHDA, CDR2 SQIVND (reference sequence). V shed 5 bases, J shed 8 bases, and the junction held 11 bases outside the gene matches.

A few counts support this clonotype. The rearrangement joins TRBV28 to TRBJ1-4; no definite D call. Germline CDR1 reads MDHEN; CDR2 reads SYDVKM. The CDR3 has 15 residues. Trimming removed 4 bases from V and 0 bases from J, with 9 bases in between. CDR3 amino acids: CASSSFTATNEKLFF. The CDR3 DNA reads TGTGCCAGCAGTTCTTTTACAGCAACTAATGAAAAACTGTTTTTT.

The CDR3 DNA sequence: TGTGCCAGCACCTCCGGAGGGGGGCCCCCCTACGAGCAGTACTTC. Translating gives CASTSGGGPPYEQYF. V usage is TRBV5-4 and J usage is TRBJ2-7; D is perhaps TRBD1 or TRBD2 (6 bases each). The CDR3 spans 15 residues. V dropped 6 bases and J dropped 2 bases, with 18 bases sitting between them. CDR1 and CDR2 (germline): SGHNT, YYREEE (reference sequence). Together with reference TRBV5-4 and TRBJ2-7, the CDR3 gives the full variable domain: ETGVTQSPTHLIKTRGQQVTLRCSSQSGHNTVSWYQQALGQGPQFIFQYYREEENGRGNFPPRFSGLQFPNYSSELNVNALELDDSALYLCASTSGGGPPYEQYFGPGTRLTVT.

There are many counts of this clonotype. CDR3: CASTFDGQSYEQYF. CDR3 in DNA: TGTGCCAGCACCTTCGACGGGCAATCCTACGAGCAGTACTTC. The chain recombines TRBV7-9 with TRBJ2-7; D call uncertain. Between the trimmed V and J ends, which lost 7 bases and 1 base, there was a span of 14 bases. This CDR3 contains 14 residues. Germline values: CDR1 SEHNR, CDR2 FQNEAQ (reference sequence).